This TCR beta chain was documented in a study of blood T cell repertoires in COVID-19. In the study's own analysis: How many nucleated cells were present was estimated from reference gene primer amplification. Clones were sequenced by immunoSEQ multiplex PCR, and TCRdb holds only the in-frame ones, with some missing. The D gene and trimming were derived from the DNA, and the V and J assignments and clone size from that table. The sample lists about 380,000 clones, around 89% occurring once. This CDR3 contains 15 residues. Germline V gene sequence: CDR1 LNHDA, CDR2 SQIVND (reference sequence). Trimming cost V 3 bases and J 6 bases, with 17 bases left between them.

The receptor was derived from a man aged 18 to 29 with active or convalescent COVID-19. The gene calls are TRBV19 and TRBJ1-2; a weak D match, TRBD1 (6 bases). The sample comprised peripheral blood. This chain's CDR3 is CASSISTGSPHGYTF. The CDR3 DNA reads as TGTGCCAGTAGTATTTCCACAGGGTCCCCCCATGGCTACACCTTC.